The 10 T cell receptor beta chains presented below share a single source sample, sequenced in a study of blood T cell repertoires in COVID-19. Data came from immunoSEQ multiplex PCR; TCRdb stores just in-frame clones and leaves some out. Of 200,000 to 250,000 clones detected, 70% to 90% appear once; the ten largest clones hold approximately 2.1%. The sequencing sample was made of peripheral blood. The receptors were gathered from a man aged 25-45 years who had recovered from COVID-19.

The CDR3 loop is CASSFIVRDRDSTGELFF. CDR3 coding DNA: TGCGCCAGCAGCTTCATCGTCCGGGACAGGGATTCTACCGGGGAGCTGTTTTTT. This rearrangement joins TRBV5-1 to TRBJ2-2, with TRBD1 matching 9 bases. The CDR3 loop spans 18 amino acids. The V gene's germline CDR1 is SGHRS and CDR2 YFSETQ. J was trimmed by 5 bases and V by 2 bases; bases with no gene match: 13.

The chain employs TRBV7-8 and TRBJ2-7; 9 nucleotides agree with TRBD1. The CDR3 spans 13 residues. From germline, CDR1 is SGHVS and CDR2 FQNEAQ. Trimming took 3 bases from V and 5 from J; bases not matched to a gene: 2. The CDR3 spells CASSLDRGHEQYF. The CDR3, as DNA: TGTGCCAGCAGCTTGGACAGGGGCCACGAGCAGTACTTC.

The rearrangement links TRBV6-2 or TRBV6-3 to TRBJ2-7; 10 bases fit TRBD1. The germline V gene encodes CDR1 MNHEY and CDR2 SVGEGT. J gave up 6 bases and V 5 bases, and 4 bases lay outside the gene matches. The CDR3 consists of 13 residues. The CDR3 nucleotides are TGTGCCAGCAGTCGGGACAGGGGAAGCGAGCAGTACTTC. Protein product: CASSRDRGSEQYF.

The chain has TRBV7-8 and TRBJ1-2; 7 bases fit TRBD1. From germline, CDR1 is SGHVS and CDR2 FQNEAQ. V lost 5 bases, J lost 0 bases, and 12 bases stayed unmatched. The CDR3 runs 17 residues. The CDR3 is CASSPIFAGQTNYGYTF. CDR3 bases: TGTGCCAGCAGCCCCATCTTCGCGGGACAGACTAACTATGGCTACACCTTC.

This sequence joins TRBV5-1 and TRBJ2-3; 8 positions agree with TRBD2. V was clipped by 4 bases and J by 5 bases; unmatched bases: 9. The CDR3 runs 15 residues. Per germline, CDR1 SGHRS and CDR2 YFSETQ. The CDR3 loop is CASSSSGTRGDTQYF. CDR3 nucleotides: TGCGCCAGCAGCAGTAGCGGGACTAGGGGAGATACGCAGTATTTT. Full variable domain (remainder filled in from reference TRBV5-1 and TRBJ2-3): KAGVTQTPRYLIKTRGQQVTLSCSPISGHRSVSWYQQTPGQGLQFLFEYFSETQRNKGNFPGRFSGRQFSNSRSEMNVSTLELGDSALYLCASSSSGTRGDTQYFGPGTRLTVL.

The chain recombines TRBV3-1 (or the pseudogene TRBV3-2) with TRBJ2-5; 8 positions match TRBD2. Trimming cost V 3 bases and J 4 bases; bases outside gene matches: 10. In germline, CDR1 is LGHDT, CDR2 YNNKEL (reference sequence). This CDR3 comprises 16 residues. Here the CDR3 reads CASSQSPGGPGETQYF. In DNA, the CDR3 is TGTGCCAGCAGCCAGAGTCCGGGGGGGCCTGGAGAGACCCAGTACTTC.

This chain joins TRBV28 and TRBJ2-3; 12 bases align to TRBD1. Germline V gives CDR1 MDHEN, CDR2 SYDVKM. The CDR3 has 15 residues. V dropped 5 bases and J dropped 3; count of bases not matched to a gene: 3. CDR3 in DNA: TGTGCCAGCAGTGGGACAGGGGGCCCAACAGATACGCAGTATTTT. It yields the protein CASSGTGGPTDTQYF.

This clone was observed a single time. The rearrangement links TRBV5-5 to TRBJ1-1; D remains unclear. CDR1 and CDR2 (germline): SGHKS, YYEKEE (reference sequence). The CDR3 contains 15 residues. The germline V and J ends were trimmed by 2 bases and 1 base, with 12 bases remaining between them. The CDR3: CASSLGLSGNTEAFF. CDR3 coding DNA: TGTGCCAGCAGCTTAGGTCTTTCAGGGAACACTGAAGCTTTCTTT.

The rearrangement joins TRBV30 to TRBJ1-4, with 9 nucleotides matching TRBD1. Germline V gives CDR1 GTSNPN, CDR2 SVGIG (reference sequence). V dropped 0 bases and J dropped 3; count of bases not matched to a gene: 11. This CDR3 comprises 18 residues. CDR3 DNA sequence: TGTGCCTGGAGTGTACTATCCGGACAGGGGTGGGCTAATGAAAAACTGTTTTTT. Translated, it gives CAWSVLSGQGWANEKLFF.

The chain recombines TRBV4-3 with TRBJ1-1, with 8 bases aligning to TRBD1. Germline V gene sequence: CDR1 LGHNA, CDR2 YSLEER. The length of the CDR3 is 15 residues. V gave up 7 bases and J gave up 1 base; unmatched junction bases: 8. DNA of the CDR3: TGCGCCAGCACCGTATCCGGGACAGGGAACACTGAAGCTTTCTTT. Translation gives CASTVSGTGNTEAFF.